This TCR beta chain is from a study of blood T cells in healthy people across ages. This clonotype was observed a handful of times. Next came a second PCR, run for about 7 to 12 cycles, which used a sample-barcoded 5' primer along with a J-beta primer mix. TCRdb reanalysed the 5' RACE reads using MiXCR and keeps one entry per CDR3 protein. The sample has approximately 800,000 distinct CDR3 sequences, around 25% seen once. Trimming pared 1 base from V and 1 base from J, leaving 11 bases between. Germline CDR1 reads MGHDK; CDR2 reads SYGVNS. The CDR3 is made up of 16 amino acids. The same specimen was also included in a second study, on T cells of mothers and their children.

The sample was blood. J is TRBJ2-1 and V is TRBV25-1; D is perhaps TRBD2 (5 bases). This receptor was obtained from a boy younger than 18 in good health. The CDR3 is CASSESPTGSYNEQFF. The CDR3 coding sequence is TGTGCCAGCAGTGAATCACCAACGGGATCCTACAATGAGCAGTTCTTC.